These 10 T cell receptor beta chains came from one sample sequenced in a study of cytomegalovirus exposure and HLA in healthy donors. The PCR used 60 Vbeta and 13 Jbeta primers. Data came from immunoSEQ multiplex PCR; TCRdb stores just in-frame clones and leaves some out. Recorded for this sample: tens of thousands of clones. The sequenced material came from PBMCs. The receptors here all came from a woman in her sixties in good health and CMV-seronegative.

The J gene is TRBJ1-6, the V gene TRBV6-5; D perhaps matches TRBD1 (5 bases). V was trimmed by 4 bases and J by 3 bases, leaving 10 bases between them. The CDR3 consists of 15 residues. Germline CDR1 MNHEY, CDR2 SVGAGI. CDR3 sequence reads: CASSLRTNYNSPLHF. As DNA, the CDR3 is TGTGCCAGCAGTTTAAGGACAAACTATAATTCACCCCTCCACTTT.

The rearrangement joins TRBV11-2 to TRBJ2-3; possible D gene TRBD2, 6 bases. This CDR3 comprises 17 residues. V lost 4 bases to trimming and J lost 2 bases, with 19 bases between them. CDR1 is SGHAT and CDR2 is FQNNGV in the germline V gene. CDR3 residues: CASSSPRRGPITDTQYF. CDR3 nucleotide sequence: TGTGCCAGCAGCTCCCCACGGCGGGGTCCCATCACAGATACGCAGTATTTT.

V is TRBV7-9 and J is TRBJ2-1; 7 bases agree with TRBD1. The V gene's germline CDR1 is SEHNR and CDR2 FQNEAQ (reference sequence). After removal of 8 bases from V and 8 bases from J, the junction contained 15 bases not matched to a gene. There are 15 residues in the CDR3. CDR3 region: CASRLFPETGDEQFF. CDR3 DNA sequence: TGTGCCAGCCGGTTGTTTCCAGAAACAGGGGATGAGCAGTTCTTC.

V is TRBV7-9 and J is TRBJ2-5; 7 positions match TRBD1. The V and J ends lost 6 bases and 5 bases, in that order; junction bases with no gene match: 9. CDR1 and CDR2 from the germline V gene are SEHNR and FQNEAQ (reference sequence). This CDR3 has 14 amino acids. In DNA, the CDR3 is TGTGCCAGCAGGCCTTTCACAGGGGACGAGACCCAGTACTTC. It specifies CASRPFTGDETQYF.

The gene calls are TRBV19 and TRBJ1-1, with D tentatively TRBD1 (5 bases). Germline CDR1 is LNHDA and CDR2 is SQIVND (reference sequence). Between the trimmed V and J ends, which lost 9 bases and 0 bases, there was a span of 17 bases. The CDR3 is 15 amino acids. CDR3 region: CASFSYGRVNTEAFF. The CDR3 region has the DNA TGTGCCAGCTTTTCGTACGGCAGGGTGAACACTGAAGCTTTCTTT.

The V call is TRBV19, the J call TRBJ2-1, with 7 bases that match TRBD1. The CDR3 is 15 residues long. The germline gives CDR1 LNHDA, CDR2 SQIVND (reference sequence). After removal of 9 bases from V and 1 base from J, the junction contained 9 bases not matched to a gene. The CDR3 protein is CASEARTGSYNEQFF. The CDR3 coding sequence is TGTGCCAGCGAAGCGAGGACAGGATCCTACAATGAGCAGTTCTTC.

V and J are TRBV6-5 and TRBJ1-5; D gene uncertain. Germline V gene lookup returns CDR1 MNHEY and CDR2 SVGAGI. Trimming cost V 4 bases and J 2 bases, with 9 bases left between them. This CDR3 is 14 amino acids long. Here the CDR3 DNA reads TGTGCCAGCAGTTCCGGGTGGCGCAATCAGCCCCAGCATTTT. Translated: CASSSGWRNQPQHF.

V usage is TRBV25-1 and J usage is TRBJ2-1; 10 bases match TRBD1. CDR3 length equals 16 residues. The germline gives CDR1 MGHDK, CDR2 SYGVNS. V gave up 4 bases and J gave up 4 bases; unmatched junction bases: 7. CDR3 region: CASSGRDRGIYNEQFF. CDR3 sequence (DNA): TGTGCCAGCAGTGGAAGGGACAGGGGTATATACAATGAGCAGTTCTTC. Drawing the rest from reference TRBV25-1 and TRBJ2-1, the complete variable domain is EADIYQTPRYLVIGTGKKITLECSQTMGHDKMYWYQQDPGMELHLIHYSYGVNSTEKGDLSSESTVSRIRTEHFPLTLESARPSHTSQYLCASSGRDRGIYNEQFFGPGTRLTVL.

The chain employs TRBV5-3 and TRBJ1-5; a possible D gene is TRBD1 (6 bases). TRBV5-3 is given ORF status, its function remaining uncertain. V shed 5 bases and J shed 2 bases, with 17 bases lying between them. The CDR3 totals 16 residues. CDR3 DNA sequence: TGTGCCAGAAGACCTACAGGGTTCGATGGCAATCAGCCCCAGCATTTT. Translating gives CARRPTGFDGNQPQHF.

The gene calls are TRBV6-5 and TRBJ1-2; 10 nucleotides align to TRBD1. Germline CDR1 and CDR2: MNHEY and SVGAGI. The trim removed 2 bases at V and 8 bases at J, leaving 2 bases unmatched. The CDR3 is 13 residues long. CDR3 nucleotides: TGTGCCAGCAGTTACGGGGGACAGGGGGGCTACACCTTC. Protein sequence: CASSYGGQGGYTF.